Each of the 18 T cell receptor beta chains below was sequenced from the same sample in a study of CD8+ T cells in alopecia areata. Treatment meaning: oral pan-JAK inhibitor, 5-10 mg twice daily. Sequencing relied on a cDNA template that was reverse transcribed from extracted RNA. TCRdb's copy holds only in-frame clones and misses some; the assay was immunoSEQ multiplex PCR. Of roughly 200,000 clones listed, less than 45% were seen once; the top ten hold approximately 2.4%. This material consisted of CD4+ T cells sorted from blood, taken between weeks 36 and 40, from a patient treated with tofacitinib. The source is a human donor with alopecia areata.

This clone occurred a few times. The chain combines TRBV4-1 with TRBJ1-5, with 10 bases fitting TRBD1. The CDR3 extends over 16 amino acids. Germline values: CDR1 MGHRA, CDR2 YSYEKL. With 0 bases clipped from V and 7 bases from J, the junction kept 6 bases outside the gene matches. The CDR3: CASSQDSGQGLQPQHF. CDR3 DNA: TGCGCCAGCAGCCAAGACTCGGGACAGGGGTTACAGCCCCAGCATTTT.

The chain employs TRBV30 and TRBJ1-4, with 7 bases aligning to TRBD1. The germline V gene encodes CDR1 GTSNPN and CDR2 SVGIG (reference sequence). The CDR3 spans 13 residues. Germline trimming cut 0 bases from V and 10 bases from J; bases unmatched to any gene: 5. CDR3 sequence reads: CAWSVAQGVKLFF. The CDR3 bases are TGTGCCTGGAGTGTGGCCCAGGGGGTAAAACTGTTTTTT.

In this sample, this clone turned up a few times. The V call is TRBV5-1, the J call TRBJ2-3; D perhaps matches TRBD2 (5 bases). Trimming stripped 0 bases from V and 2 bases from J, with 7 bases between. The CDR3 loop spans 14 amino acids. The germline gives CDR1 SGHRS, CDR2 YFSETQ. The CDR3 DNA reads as TGCGCCAGCAGCTTGGGACTACCCACAGATACGCAGTATTTT. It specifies CASSLGLPTDTQYF. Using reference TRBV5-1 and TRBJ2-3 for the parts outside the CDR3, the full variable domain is KAGVTQTPRYLIKTRGQQVTLSCSPISGHRSVSWYQQTPGQGLQFLFEYFSETQRNKGNFPGRFSGRQFSNSRSEMNVSTLELGDSALYLCASSLGLPTDTQYFGPGTRLTVL.

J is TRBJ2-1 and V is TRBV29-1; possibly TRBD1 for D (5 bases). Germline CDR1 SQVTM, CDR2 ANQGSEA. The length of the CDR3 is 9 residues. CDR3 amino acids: CVGDNEQFF. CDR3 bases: TGCGTAGGGGACAATGAGCAGTTCTTC.

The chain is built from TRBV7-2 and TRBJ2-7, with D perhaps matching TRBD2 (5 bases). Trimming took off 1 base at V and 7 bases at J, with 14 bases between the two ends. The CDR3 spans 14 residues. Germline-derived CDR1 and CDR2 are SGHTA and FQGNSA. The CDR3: CASSLGESWREQYF. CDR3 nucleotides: TGTGCCAGCAGCTTAGGCGAGTCCTGGAGGGAGCAGTACTTC.

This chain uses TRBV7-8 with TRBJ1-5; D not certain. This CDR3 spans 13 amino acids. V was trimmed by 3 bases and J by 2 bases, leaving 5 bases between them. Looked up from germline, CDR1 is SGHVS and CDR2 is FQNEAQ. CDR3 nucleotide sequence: TGTGCCAGCAGCTTCCAGGGCAATCAGCCCCAGCATTTT. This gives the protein CASSFQGNQPQHF.

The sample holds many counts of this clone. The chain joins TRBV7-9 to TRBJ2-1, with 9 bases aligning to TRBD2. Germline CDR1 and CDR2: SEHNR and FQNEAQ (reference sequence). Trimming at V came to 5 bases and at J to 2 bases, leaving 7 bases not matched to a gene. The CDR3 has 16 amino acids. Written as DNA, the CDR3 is TGTGCCAGCAGCATCCTAGCGGGACAAGCCTACAATGAGCAGTTCTTC. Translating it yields CASSILAGQAYNEQFF.

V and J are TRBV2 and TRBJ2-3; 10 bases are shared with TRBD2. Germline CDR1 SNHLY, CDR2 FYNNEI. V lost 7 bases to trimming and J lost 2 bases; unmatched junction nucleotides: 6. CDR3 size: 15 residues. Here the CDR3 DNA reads TGTGCCAGCATTCAGCGGGAGGGGTACACAGATACGCAGTATTTT. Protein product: CASIQREGYTDTQYF.

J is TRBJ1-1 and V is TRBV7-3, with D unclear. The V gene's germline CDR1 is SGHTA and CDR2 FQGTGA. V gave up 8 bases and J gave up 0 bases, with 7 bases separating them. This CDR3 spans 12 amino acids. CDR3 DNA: TGTGCCAGCGGGGTTGTGAACACTGAAGCTTTCTTT. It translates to CASGVVNTEAFF. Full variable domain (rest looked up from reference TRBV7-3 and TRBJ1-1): GAGVSQTPSNKVTEKGKYVELRCDPISGHTALYWYRQSLGQGPEFLIYFQGTGAADDSGLPNDRFFAVRPEGSVSTLKIQRTERGDSAVYLCASGVVNTEAFFGQGTRLTVV.

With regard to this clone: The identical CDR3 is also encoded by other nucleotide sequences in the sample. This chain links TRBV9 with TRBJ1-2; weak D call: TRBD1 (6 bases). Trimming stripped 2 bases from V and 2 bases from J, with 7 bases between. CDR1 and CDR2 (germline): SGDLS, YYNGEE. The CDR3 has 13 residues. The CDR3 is CASSVDRNYGYTF. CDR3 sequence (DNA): TGTGCCAGCAGCGTCGACAGGAACTATGGCTACACCTTC.

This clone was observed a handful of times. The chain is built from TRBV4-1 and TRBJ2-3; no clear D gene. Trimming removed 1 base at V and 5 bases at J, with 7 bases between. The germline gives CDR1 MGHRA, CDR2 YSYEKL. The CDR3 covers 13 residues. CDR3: CASSQVWGDTQYF. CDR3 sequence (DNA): TGCGCCAGCAGCCAAGTATGGGGAGATACGCAGTATTTT.

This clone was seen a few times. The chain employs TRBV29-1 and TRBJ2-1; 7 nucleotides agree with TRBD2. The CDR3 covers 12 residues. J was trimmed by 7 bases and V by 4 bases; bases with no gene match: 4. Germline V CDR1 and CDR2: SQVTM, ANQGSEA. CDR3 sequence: CSVATSRNEQFF. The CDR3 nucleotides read TGCAGCGTTGCGACTAGCAGGAATGAGCAGTTCTTC.

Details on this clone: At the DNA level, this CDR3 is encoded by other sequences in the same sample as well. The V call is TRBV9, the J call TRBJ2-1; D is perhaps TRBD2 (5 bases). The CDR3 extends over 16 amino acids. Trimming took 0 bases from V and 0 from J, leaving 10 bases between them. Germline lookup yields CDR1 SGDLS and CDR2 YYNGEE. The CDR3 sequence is CASSVEAGSSYNEQFF. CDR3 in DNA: TGTGCCAGCAGCGTAGAGGCGGGCAGCTCCTACAATGAGCAGTTCTTC.

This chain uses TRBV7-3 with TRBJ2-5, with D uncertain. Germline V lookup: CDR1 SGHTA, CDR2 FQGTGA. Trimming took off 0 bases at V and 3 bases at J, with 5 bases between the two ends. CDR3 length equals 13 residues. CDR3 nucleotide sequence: TGTGCCAGCAGCTTAACGCCAGAAGAGACCCAGTACTTC. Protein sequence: CASSLTPEETQYF.

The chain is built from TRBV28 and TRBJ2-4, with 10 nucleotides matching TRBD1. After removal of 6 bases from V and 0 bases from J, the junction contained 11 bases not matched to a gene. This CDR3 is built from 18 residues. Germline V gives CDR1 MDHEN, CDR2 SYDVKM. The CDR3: CASSPRDRGILAKNIQYF. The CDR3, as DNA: TGTGCCAGCAGCCCACGGGACAGGGGAATTCTAGCCAAAAACATTCAGTACTTC.

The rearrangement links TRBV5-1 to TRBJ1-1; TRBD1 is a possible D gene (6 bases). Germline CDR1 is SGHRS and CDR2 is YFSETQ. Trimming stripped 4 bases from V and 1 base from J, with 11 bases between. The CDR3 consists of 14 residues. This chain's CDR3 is CASSPGAKNTEAFF. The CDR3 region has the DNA TGCGCCAGCAGCCCAGGGGCCAAGAACACTGAAGCTTTCTTT.

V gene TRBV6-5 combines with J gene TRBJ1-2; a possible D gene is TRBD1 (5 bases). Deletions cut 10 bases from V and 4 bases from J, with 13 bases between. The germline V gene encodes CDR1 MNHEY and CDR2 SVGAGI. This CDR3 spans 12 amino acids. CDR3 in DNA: TGTGCCACCTCAGGGCTGGGCTATGGCTACACCTTC. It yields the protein CATSGLGYGYTF.

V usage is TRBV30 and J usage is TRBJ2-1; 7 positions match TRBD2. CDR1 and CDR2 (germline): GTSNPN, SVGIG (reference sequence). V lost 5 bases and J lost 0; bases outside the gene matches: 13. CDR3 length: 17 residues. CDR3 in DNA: TGTGCCTGGGGCTCGGGGAGCGGGATAAGCTCCTACAATGAGCAGTTCTTC. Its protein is CAWGSGSGISSYNEQFF.